This T cell receptor beta chain comes out of a study of cytomegalovirus exposure and HLA in healthy donors. Study-wide results and limits: Common viral pathogens (according to a later analysis) appeared linked to several of the most significant clusters.

Healthy people donating bone marrow made up the donors. Of note for this clone: Its matching antigen is unknown.

Trimming stripped 11 bases from V and 0 bases from J, with 14 bases between. The CDR3 runs 14 residues. The germline V gene encodes CDR1 ENHRY and CDR2 SYGVKD. Researchers ran the PCR with 60 Vbeta and 13 Jbeta primers. Profiled with immunoSEQ multiplex PCR; TCRdb holds only in-frame clones, not every one. Recorded for this sample: over 50,000 clones. The clonotype was recovered from a man over 45 in good health and CMV-seropositive. The chain has TRBV10-3 and TRBJ1-5; tentative D call: TRBD1 (6 bases). Material: PBMCs. The CDR3 spells CAVGGAYSNQPQHF. CDR3 in DNA: TGTGCCGTCGGGGGGGCCTATAGCAATCAGCCCCAGCATTTT.